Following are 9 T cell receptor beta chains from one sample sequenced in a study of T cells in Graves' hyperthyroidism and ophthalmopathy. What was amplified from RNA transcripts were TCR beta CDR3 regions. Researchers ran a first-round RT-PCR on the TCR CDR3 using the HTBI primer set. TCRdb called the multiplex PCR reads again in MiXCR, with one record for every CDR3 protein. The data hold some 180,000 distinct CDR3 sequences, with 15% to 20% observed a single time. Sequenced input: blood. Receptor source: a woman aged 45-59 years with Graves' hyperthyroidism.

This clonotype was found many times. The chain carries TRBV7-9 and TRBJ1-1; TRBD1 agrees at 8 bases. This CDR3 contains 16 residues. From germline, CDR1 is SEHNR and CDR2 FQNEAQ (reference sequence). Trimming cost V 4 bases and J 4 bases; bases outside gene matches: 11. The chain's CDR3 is CASSSQIGQGGTEAFF. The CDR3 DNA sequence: TGTGCCAGCAGCTCCCAGATAGGACAGGGTGGCACTGAAGCTTTCTTT.

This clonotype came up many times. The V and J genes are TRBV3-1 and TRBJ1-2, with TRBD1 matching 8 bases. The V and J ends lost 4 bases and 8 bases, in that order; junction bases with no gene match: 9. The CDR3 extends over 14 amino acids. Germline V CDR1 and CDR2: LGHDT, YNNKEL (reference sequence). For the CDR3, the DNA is TGTGCCAGCAGCCCCAGGGGGCAGGTGGGGGGCTACACCTTC. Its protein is CASSPRGQVGGYTF.

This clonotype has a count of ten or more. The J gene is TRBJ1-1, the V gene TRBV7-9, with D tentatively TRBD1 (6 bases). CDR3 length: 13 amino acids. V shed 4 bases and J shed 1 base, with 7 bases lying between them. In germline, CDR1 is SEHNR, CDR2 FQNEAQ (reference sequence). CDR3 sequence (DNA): TGTGCCAGCAGCTCGGACAGGAACACTGAAGCTTTCTTT. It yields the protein CASSSDRNTEAFF.

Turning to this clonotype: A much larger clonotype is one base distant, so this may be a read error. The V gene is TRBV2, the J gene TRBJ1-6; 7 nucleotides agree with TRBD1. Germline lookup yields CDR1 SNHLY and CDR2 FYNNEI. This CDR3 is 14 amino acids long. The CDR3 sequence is CAGRRQGTNSPLHF. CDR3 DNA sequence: TGTGCCGGCAGGCGACAGGGAACTAATTCACCCCTCCACTTT. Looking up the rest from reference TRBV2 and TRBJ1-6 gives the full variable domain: EPEVTQTPSHQVTQMGQEVILRCVPISNHLYFYWYRQILGQKVEFLVSFYNNEISEKSEIFDDQFSVERPDGSNFTLKIRSTKLEDSAMYFCAGRRQGTNSPLHFGNGTRLTVT.

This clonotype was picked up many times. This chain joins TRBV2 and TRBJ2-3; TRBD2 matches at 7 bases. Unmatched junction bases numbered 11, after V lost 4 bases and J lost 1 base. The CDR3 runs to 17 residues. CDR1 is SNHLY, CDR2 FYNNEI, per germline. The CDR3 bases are TGTGCCAGCAGTGGGACTACTAGCGAACAGGGCACAGATACGCAGTATTTT. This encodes CASSGTTSEQGTDTQYF.

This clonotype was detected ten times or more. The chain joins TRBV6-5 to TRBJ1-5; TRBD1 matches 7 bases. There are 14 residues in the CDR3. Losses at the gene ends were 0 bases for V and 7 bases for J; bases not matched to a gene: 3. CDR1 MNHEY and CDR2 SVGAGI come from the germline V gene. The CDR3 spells CASSYSEGAQPQHF. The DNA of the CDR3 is TGTGCCAGCAGTTACTCAGAGGGGGCCCAGCCCCAGCATTTT.

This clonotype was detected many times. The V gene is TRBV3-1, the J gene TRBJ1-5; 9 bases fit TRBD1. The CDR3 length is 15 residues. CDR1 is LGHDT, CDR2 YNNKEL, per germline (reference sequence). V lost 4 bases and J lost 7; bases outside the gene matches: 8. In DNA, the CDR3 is TGTGCCAGCAGCCCAGAGGGACAGGGTCGCCAGCCCCAGCATTTT. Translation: CASSPEGQGRQPQHF.

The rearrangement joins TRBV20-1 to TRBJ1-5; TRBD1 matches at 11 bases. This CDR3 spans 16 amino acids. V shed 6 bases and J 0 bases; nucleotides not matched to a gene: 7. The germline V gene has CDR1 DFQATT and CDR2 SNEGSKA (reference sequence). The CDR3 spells CSARDRGSISNQPQHF. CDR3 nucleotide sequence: TGCAGTGCACGGGACAGGGGGAGTATTAGCAATCAGCCCCAGCATTTT.

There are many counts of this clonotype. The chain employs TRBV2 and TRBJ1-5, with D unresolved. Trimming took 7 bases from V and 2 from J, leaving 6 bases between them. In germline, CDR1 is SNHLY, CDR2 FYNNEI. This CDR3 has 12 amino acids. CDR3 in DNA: TGTGCCAGCAATCTGGGCAATCAGCCCCAGCATTTT. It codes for CASNLGNQPQHF.